This TCR beta chain was identified during a study of blood T cells in healthy people across ages (dated by TCRdb to about 2015). Regarding the research as a whole: In model experiments, roughly one uniquely barcoded TCR beta cDNA molecule per two T cells was captured by template switching. To track age-related changes in TCR beta repertoire diversity, the study relied on deep sequencing normalized with unique cDNA molecular identifiers. Four age groups were formed from the donors: young (average about 16 years), middle-aged (just under 40), aged (62) and long-lived (more than 75). To avoid experimental bias, donors of different ages were spread randomly across the sequencing lanes. Using the same blood draw, the study looked at two additional independent replicas of 1 million unique cDNA reads for two donors, one aged 18 to 29 and the other aged 80 or older. Study-wide findings and limitations: Estimates of total diversity based on one million sequenced T cells were regarded as lower bounds and as underestimates. Because profiling used bulk unsorted PBMCs, naive and antigen-experienced compartments could not be compared conclusively. The CMV infection status of donors was not known, potentially confounding age-related changes in expanded clonotypes. Compared with the aged group, the long-lived group had more naive CD4+ T cells, fewer expanded clones and increased TCR diversity, a pattern suggesting age selection. As age increased, observed TCR beta diversity per million T cells dropped in a roughly linear way, and a significant reduction was already evident by age about 40. The percentage of naive T cells measured by flow cytometry correlated strongly with observed TCR beta diversity.

The donors were about 40 Caucasian individuals from Russia, aged roughly 6 to 100 years, who were systemically healthy. Each donor gave approximately 10 milliliters of peripheral blood, collected into EDTA-treated Vacutainer tubes. Ficoll-Paque density-gradient centrifugation was used to isolate PBMCs, with at least 6.5 million per sample. Total RNA was extracted from PBMCs with Trizol reagent, with at least 5 micrograms obtained per sample. For every donor, flow cytometry on a PBMC aliquot measured the percentage of naive CD45RAhigh/CD27high T cells. Library prep was done by 5' RACE. The instrument given in TCRdb is Illumina HiSeq 2500. A second about 7 to 11 cycle PCR used a sample-barcoded 5' primer and a J-beta primer mix. Each TCR beta cDNA molecule received a unique molecular identifier from a template-switch 5' adaptor carrying 12 random nucleotides. Each sample yielded at least 3 million CDR3-containing paired-end reads. The Mint cDNA synthesis kit, primed by a TRBC-specific oligonucleotide, was used to synthesize first-strand cDNA from all RNA. All cDNA was treated with uracil-DNA glycosylase and then went through a first 18-cycle PCR with the universal primers M1SS and BC2_uni_R. In the original analysis: For normalization, 1 million high-quality reads, each with a distinct molecular identifier, were randomly selected from each sample. Instead of being binned into consensus sequences, reads that shared molecular identifiers were thrown out. MiTCR, with a Q25 quality threshold and the strictest error-elimination algorithm, was used for CDR3 identification, clonotype clustering and error correction. A nonparametric unseen species model using Euler transformation provided a lower-bound estimate of total TCR beta diversity. The raw public data were reprocessed by TCRdb itself: fastp quality trimming at Q25, MiXCR clonotype calling, in-frame beta chains only. Each entry is one CDR3 protein sequence, shown with its most common DNA and genes. The V and J calls follow TCRdb's processing rather than the paper's. The sample table contains roughly 2 million distinct CDR3 sequences; only one count was recorded for about 50% of them. The ten largest clones capture about 2.1% of the sample.

The junction carries 12 bases between V and J, which are trimmed by 7 bases and 4 bases respectively. Taken from cysteine to phenylalanine, the CDR3 has 13 residues. Only the CDR3 portion is preserved as DNA: 39 bases, with reading frame beginning at the first base. The germline V gene provides CDR1 SGHTA and CDR2 FQGNSA. This clonotype was observed a handful of times. Its antigen is not yet known. The sample holds no much larger clone one base away, and base qualities are not on file. The specimen sequenced was blood. This sequence was found in a woman between 35 and 50 years old in good health. In this chain, TRBV7-2 is recombined with TRBJ2-3; the D gene remains uncertain. The DNA sequence follows: TGTGCCAGCAAAAAGGCGTATGCAGATACGCAGTATTTT. The translation is CASKKAYADTQYF.